This T cell receptor beta chain comes out of a study of beta chain features in type 1 diabetes. Turning to the study itself: Sorted cells from all samples, numbering approximately 110,000,000, were examined.

This clone was seen a handful of times. The CDR3 extends over 18 amino acids. In germline, CDR1 is SGHDT, CDR2 YYEEEE. Reverse transcribing all isolated RNA meant expressed TCRB transcripts were sequenced. Sequenced by immunoSEQ multiplex PCR; TCRdb stores in-frame clones only, minus some. The data contain fewer than 900,000 clones, roughly 15% of them singletons. The chain recombines TRBV5-6 with TRBJ2-5; D is perhaps TRBD1 (6 bases). The last part of the DNA fits TRBJ2-7 better; the J call may be wrong. The source is a woman in her late teens or twenties in good health. Sequencing was carried out using naive CD4+ T cells from blood. In DNA form, the CDR3 reads TGTGCCAGCAGCCTGAGGCCTGAGGGGAGACAGGACTCCTACGAGCAGTACTTC. It yields the protein CASSLRPEGRQDSYEQYF.